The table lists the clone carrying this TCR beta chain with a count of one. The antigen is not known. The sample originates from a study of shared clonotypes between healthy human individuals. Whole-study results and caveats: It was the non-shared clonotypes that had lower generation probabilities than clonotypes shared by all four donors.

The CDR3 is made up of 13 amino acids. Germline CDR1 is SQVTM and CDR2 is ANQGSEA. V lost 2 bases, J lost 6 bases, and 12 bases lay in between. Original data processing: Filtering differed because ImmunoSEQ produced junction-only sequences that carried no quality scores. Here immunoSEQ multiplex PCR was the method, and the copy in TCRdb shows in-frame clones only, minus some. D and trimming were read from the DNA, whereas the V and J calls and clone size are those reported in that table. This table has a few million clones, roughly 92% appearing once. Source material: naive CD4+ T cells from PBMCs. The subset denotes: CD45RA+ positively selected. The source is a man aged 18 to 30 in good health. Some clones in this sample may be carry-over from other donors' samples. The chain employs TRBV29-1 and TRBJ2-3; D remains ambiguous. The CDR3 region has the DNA TGCAGCGTTGAACGACGATTTGGGGATACGCAGTATTTT. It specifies CSVERRFGDTQYF.